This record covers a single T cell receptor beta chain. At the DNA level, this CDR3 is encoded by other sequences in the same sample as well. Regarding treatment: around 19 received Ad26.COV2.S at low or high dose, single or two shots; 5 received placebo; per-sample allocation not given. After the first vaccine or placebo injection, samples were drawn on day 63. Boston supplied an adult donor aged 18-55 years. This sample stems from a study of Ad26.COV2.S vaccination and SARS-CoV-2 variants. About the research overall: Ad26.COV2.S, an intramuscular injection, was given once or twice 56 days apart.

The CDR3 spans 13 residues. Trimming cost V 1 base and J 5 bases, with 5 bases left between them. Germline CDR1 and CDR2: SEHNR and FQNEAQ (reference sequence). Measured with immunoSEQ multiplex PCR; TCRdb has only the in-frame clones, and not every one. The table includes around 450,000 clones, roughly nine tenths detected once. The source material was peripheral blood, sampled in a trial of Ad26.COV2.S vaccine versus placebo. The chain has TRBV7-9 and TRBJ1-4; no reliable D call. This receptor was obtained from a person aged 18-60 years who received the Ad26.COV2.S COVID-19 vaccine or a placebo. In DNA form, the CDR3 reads TGTGCCAGCAGCTTAGGGGGAAATGAAAAACTGTTTTTT. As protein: CASSLGGNEKLFF.